Described below is a single TCR beta chain sequence and its context. What this receptor recognizes is not known. Base qualities were left out, and no much larger clone turns up one base away. The sample belongs to a study of cytomegalovirus exposure and HLA in healthy donors (dated by TCRdb to about 2017). For the study in its entirety: In an earlier analysis of fewer than 750 of the donors, about 260 Gb of sequence data and some 120 million unique TCR beta sequences from roughly 180 million T cells were reported. To study patterns of TCR occurrence, a later analysis re-analyzed previously published TCR beta repertoires from around 700 donors and added high-resolution HLA genotyping. A handful of DR-DQ haplotypes were handled as single units for association and clustering because linkage in the cohort was strong. The study profiled the T cell repertoires of more than 500 subjects by immunosequencing and related them to cytomegalovirus serostatus. A later genetic analysis used genome-wide SNP genotypes for about 65% of the 666 donors, treating that subset as a discovery cohort. In an earlier analysis of 500 to 650 of the donors, high-throughput TCR beta sequencing was used to judge whether each TCR beta V gene segment behaved as functional or pseudogenic. Along with the roughly 670-subject first cohort, a separate validation cohort of over a hundred different subjects was used. Rather than using new phenotypic data, the later analysis identified candidate immune exposures from TCR beta sequences and from how often those sequences occurred across donors. Around 330 gigabases of sequencing data and roughly 80 million unique TCR sequences made up an early release that covered around 640 HLA-typed donors. Every discovery cohort repertoire had been produced on one sequencing platform. Among 350 to 400 genotyped donors of the cohort, an average of approximately 240,000 unique TCR beta nucleotide sequences were sequenced per donor, about a sixth of them non-productive. Alongside the repertoire data, information on donor age, sex, ethnicity and CMV serostatus was compiled. The number of donors typed differed by locus, with 629-630 for A, B, C, DRB1 and DQB1, around 500 for DQA1, 600 to 610 for DPA1, and around 460 for DPB1. HLA typing included class I and class II loci at four-digit resolution. The study combined high-throughput TCR immunosequencing, statistical association of individual TCRs with disease status, and machine learning to predict cytomegalovirus infection status. Of the approximately 400 genotyped donors, 65% to 90% were placed in the genetic ancestry cluster associated with self-reported Caucasian donors. The study was designed to test whether signatures of past pathogen exposure could be identified by cataloging public T cell receptors. The research as a whole found: Sequencing depth was assumed to be roughly uniform across donors in the presence/absence analyses, though that assumption may not hold. The study listed 150 to 200 TCR beta chains as associated with cytomegalovirus. In vitro tests confirmed that three of the cytomegalovirus-associated TCR beta chains recognize cytomegalovirus antigens. According to a later analysis, TCR association rates differed among HLA loci, with DRB1 alleles showing the most associated TCRs and HLA-C alleles showing the fewest. The only immune exposure information available for the cohort was CMV serostatus. Compared with the approximately 720-donor mean, donors in an Asian-associated ancestry cluster had fewer N-insertions in productive TCRs, according to a later genetic analysis. Cytomegalovirus status was reported to be diagnosed by the classifier with high specificity and sensitivity in both the original and validation cohorts. The authors suggested that the approach could potentially be generalized to other disease states and immunological phenotypes. A later analysis associated 17,000 or so TCR beta sequences with specific HLA alleles at a false discovery rate of 0.05. HLA typing was unavailable for some donors at each locus, so association tests used only the typed subset. A later genetic analysis associated a missense DCLRE1C variant with V-gene and J-gene trimming of TCR beta chains, and an independent cohort replicated the association. In an earlier analysis of approximately 590 of the donors, most TCR beta V segments were observed in productive rearrangements about 90% or about 30% of the time, broadly matching IMGT annotations. While some public TCRs were present in many individuals, most TCR sequences turned up only very rarely across donors. Linkage disequilibrium might explain the correlated functional status among segregating V segments, but an unknown experimental factor could not be ruled out. Several of the top co-occurrence clusters appeared to be linked to parvovirus B19, influenza, CMV and Epstein-Barr virus, according to a later analysis. The cohort was sequenced for TCR beta chains only, and without alpha or paired-chain data the features that could be detected were limited. In a later analysis, most CMV-associated TCR beta chains were found to appear HLA-restricted, with HLA associations seemingly driven largely by CMV exposure. Roughly 15 rarely observed V segments, including chromosome 9 orphons, were excluded from the earlier analysis of about 610 of the donors because counts were too low. Compared with equally common non-associated chains, HLA-associated TCR beta chains in a later analysis were more clonally expanded and had lower generation probabilities. The sequencing pipeline was judged likely to have produced a cluster of highly shared sequence variants as a technical artifact. A further reported finding was that TCR beta sequences accurately predicted the HLA-A and HLA-B alleles for most subjects in the first cohort. Assigning TCR associations to individual alleles was difficult when HLA alleles, especially DR and DQ, strongly co-occurred.

The cohort consisted of 666 healthy bone marrow donors. Cohort members were all nominally healthy when sampled, although unrecorded immune exposures were likely present. The donor was CMV seronegative and was included in the group of under 450 seronegative cohort members. A peripheral blood sample was collected from each donor, and TCR beta sequencing was performed on peripheral blood mononuclear cells. Genomic DNA extraction from the blood cell samples was performed with the Qiagen DNeasy Blood Extraction Kit. Library preparation employed the immunoSEQ multiplex PCR assay. For the multiplex PCR, a mixture combining 60 forward primers for TCR Vbeta segments and 13 reverse primers for TCR Jbeta segments was used. The CDR3 region of rearranged TCR beta genes was amplified from genomic DNA by a multiplex PCR assay. The Illumina HiSeq System was used to sequence the amplified TCR beta libraries as 87-base-pair reads. As for the authors' bioinformatics: Across the 700 or so repertoires, a later analysis counted 78 million or so unique TCR beta chains, around 11 million of which were shared by at least two donors. Raw reads were error-corrected and collapsed into unique sequences by a nearest-neighbor algorithm in which closely related sequences were merged to remove PCR and sequencing errors. To assign V, D and J gene segments, CDR3 sequences were aligned to IMGT reference sequences. For a sequence to be retained, a match of at least six nucleotides was required to both a V gene segment and a J gene segment. Rearrangements were called productive when the CDR3 lacked stop codons and stayed in frame with V and J; all others were non-productive. Following IMGT convention, CDR3 was defined as the stretch from the second conserved V-encoded cysteine up to the conserved J-encoded phenylalanine. In an earlier analysis of 500 to 650 of the donors, sequences lacking an unambiguous match to a single V gene segment were excluded. In an earlier analysis of almost 600 of the donors, a V segment was called functional when productive rearrangements were above 56.7%, and segregating when the standard deviation between donors exceeded 5%. A statistical classification framework was built to diagnose cytomegalovirus status from the catalog of TCR beta chain sequences. In a later analysis, TCR nucleotide sequences were compared against IMGT/GENE-DB human TR gene sequences so that V and J genes could be assigned. A later analysis assigned CDR3 sequences and most-parsimonious VDJ recombination scenarios with the TCRdist pipeline. A later analysis defined each TCR beta chain by its CDR3 amino acid sequence plus V-gene family, and excluded reads lacking a unique V-gene family. As a way to deal with suspected cross-contamination and a sequencing artifact, a later analysis dropped hundreds of nucleotide sequences that were highly shared and had low generation probability. For each public chain, a later analysis derived a clonal expansion index from normalized ranks of inferred template counts within each repertoire. In a later analysis, generation probabilities were computed with a VDJ recombination model fitted to out-of-frame rearrangements, and the resulting probabilities were checked against IGoR. In a later analysis, TCR-TCR, TCR-HLA and TCR-CMV co-occurrence was scored with hypergeometric tests, and a repertoire-size bias correction was applied to TCR pairs. A later analysis estimated false discovery rates by permuting HLA or CMV assignments 20 times. A later analysis grouped co-occurring TCRs with DBSCAN, adding TCRdist sequence similarity when clustering within HLA-allele-positive subsets. Repertoires with fewer than 30,000 or more than 120,000 public chains, plus five repertoires with anomalous nucleotide sharing, were excluded from co-occurrence clustering. TCRdb holds this immuneACCESS table with in-frame rearrangements only. Some clones are missing; in checked studies, unresolved V genes explain under half, and the rest has no known cause. V, J and clone size derive from that table, while D and trimming were established from the DNA sequence. This sample is represented by about 140,000 clones; roughly 76% of them were singletons. The top ten clonotypes cover 1.2% of the sample.

The sample comprised PBMCs. The TCR originated in a female donor in good health and CMV-seronegative.

The nucleotides read TGCGCCAGCAGCTCAGGAATCCTAACCTACGAGCAGTACTTC. The translation is CASSSGILTYEQYF. Here the chain combines TRBV5-1 and TRBJ2-7; the D gene lacks a confident call. The germline V gene specifies SGHRS as CDR1 and YFSETQ as CDR2. V gives up 3 bases and J gives up 2 bases, and the segment between their germline ends measures 12 bases. Including cysteine and phenylalanine, the CDR3 has 14 amino acids. CDR3 DNA only is kept here, 42 bases in frame from base 1.